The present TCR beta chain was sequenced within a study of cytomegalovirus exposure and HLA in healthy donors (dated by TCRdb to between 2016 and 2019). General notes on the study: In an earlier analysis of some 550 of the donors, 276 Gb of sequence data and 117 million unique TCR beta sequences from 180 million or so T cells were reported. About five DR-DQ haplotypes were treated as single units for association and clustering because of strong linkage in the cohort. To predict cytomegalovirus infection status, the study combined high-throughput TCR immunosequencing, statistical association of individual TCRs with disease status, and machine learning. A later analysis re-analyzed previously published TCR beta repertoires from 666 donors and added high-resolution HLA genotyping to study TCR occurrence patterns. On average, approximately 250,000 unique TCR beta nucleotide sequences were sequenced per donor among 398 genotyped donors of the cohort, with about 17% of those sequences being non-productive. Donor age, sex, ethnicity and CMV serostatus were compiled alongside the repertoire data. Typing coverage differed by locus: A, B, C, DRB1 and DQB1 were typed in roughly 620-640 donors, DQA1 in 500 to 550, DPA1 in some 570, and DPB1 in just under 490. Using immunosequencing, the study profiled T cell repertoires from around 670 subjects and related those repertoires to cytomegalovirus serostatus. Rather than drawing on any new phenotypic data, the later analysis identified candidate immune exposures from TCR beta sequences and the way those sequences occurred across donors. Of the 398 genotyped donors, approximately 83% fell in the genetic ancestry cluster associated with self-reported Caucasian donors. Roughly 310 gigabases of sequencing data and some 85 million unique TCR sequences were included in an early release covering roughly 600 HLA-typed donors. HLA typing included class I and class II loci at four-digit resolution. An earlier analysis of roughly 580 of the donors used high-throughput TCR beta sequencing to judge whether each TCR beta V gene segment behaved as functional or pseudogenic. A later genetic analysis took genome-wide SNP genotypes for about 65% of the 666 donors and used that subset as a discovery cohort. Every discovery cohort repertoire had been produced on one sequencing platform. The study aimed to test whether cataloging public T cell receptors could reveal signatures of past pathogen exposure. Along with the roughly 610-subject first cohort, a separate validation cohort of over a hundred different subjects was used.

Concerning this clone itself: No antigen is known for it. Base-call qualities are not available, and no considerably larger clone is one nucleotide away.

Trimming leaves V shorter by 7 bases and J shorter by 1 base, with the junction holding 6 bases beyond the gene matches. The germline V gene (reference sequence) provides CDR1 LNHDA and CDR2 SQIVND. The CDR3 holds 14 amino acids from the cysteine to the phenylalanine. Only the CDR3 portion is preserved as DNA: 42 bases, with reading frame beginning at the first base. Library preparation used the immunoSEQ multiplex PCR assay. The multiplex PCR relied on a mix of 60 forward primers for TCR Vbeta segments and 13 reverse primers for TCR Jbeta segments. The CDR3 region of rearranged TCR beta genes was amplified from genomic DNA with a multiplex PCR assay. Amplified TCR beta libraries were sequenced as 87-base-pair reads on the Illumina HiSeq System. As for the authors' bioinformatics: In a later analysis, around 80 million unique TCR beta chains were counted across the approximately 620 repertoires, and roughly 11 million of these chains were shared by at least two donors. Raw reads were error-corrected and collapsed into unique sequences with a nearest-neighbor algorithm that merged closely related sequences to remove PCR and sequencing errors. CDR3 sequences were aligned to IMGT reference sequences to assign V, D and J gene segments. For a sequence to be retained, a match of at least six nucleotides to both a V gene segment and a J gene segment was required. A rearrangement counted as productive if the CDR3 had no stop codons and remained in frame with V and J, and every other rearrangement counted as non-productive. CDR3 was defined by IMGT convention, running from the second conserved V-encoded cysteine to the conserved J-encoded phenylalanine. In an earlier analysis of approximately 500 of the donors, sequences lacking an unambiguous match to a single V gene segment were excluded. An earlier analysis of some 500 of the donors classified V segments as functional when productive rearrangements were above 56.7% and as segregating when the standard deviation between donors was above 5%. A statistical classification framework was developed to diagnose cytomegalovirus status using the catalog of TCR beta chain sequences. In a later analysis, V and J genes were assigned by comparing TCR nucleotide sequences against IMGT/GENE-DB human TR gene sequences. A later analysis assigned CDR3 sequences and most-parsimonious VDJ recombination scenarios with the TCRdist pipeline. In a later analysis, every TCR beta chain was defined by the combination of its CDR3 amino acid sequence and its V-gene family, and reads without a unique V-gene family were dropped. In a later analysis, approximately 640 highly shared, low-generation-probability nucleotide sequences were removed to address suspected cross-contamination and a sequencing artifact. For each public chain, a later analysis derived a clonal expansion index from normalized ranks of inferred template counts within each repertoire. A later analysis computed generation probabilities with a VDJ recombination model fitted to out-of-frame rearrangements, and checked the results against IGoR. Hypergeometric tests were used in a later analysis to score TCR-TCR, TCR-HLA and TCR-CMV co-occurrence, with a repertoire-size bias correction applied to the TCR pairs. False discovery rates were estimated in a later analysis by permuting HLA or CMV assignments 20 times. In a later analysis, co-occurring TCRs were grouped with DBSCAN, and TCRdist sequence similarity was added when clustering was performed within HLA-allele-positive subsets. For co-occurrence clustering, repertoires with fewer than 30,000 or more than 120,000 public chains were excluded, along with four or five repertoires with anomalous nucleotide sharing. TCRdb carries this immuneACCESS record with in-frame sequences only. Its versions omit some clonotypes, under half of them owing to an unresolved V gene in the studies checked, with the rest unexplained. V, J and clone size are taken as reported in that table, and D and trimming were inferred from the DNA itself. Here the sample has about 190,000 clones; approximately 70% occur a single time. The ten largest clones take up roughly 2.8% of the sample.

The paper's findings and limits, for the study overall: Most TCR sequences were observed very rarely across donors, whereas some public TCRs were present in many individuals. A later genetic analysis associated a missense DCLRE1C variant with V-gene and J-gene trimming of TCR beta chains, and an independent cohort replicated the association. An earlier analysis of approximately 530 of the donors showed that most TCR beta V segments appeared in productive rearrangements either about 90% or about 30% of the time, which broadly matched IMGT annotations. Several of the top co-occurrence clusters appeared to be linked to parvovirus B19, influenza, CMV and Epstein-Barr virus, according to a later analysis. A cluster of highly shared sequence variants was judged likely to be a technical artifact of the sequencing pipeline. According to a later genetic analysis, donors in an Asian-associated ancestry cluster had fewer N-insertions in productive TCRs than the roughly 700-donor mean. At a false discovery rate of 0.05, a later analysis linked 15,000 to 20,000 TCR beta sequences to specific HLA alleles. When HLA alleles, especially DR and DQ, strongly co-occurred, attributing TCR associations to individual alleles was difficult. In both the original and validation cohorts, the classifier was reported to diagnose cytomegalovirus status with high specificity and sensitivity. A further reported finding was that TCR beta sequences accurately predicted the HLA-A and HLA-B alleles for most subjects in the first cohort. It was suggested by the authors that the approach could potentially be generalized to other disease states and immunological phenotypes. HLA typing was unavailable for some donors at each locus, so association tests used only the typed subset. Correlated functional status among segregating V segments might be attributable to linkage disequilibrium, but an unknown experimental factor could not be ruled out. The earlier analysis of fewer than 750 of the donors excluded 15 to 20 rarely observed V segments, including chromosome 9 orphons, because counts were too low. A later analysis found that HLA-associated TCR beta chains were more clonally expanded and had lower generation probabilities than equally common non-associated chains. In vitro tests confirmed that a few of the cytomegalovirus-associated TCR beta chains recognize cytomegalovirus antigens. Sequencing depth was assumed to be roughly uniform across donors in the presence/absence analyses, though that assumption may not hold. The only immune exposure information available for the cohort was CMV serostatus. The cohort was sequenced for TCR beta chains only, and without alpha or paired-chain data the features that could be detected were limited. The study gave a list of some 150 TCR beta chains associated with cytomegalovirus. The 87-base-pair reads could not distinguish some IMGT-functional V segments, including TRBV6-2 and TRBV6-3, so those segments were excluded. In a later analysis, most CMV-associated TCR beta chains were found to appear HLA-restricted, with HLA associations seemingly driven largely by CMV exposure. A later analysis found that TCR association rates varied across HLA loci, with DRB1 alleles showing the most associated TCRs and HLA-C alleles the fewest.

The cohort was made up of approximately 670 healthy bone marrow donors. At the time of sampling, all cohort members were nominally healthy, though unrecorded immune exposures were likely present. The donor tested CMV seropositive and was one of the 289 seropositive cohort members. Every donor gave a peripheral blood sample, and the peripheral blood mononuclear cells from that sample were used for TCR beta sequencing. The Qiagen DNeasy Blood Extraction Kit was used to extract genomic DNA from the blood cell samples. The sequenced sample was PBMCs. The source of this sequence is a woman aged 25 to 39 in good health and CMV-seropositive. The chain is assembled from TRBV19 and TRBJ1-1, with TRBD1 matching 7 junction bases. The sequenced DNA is TGTGCCAGTACCCGACAGGGAGGGAACACTGAAGCTTTCTTT. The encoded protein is CASTRQGGNTEAFF.